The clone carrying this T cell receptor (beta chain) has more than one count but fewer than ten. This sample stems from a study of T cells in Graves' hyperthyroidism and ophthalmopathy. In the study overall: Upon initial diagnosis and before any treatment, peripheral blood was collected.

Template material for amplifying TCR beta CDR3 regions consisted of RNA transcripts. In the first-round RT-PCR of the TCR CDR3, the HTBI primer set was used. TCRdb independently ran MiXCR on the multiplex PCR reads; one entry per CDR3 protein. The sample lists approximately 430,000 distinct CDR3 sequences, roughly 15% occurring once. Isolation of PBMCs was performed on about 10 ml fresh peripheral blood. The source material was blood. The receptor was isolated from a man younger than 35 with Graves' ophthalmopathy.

CDR3 sequence (DNA): TGTGCCAGCAGTGAGTCTAGCCTAACCTTCAATGAGCAGTTCTTC. This translates into CASSESSLTFNEQFF. The V gene is TRBV6-4, the J gene TRBJ2-1; D may be TRBD2 (5 bases). From germline, CDR1 is MRHNA and CDR2 SNTAGT. The CDR3 is 15 amino acids. Deletions cut 3 bases from V and 6 bases from J, with 15 bases between.